These T cell receptor beta chains were read from a single sample in a study of cytomegalovirus exposure and HLA in healthy donors. Clones were read by immunoSEQ multiplex PCR, and TCRdb kept only the in-frame ones, dropping some. The data contain roughly 120,000 clones, around three quarters of them singletons. Sequencing was carried out using PBMCs. These receptors were collected from a woman aged 18-29 years in good health and CMV-seropositive. Both conserved end residues are trimmed from each CDR3. Part of the rows lack a size; the others show once, few, many or a class for expanded clones.

v_call: TRBV28
clone_size: -
cdr3_length: 11
cdr3_aa: ASISEEDNEQF

v_call: TRBV10-3
clone_size: -
cdr3_length: 12
cdr3_aa: AISGLAHTDTQY

v_call: TRBV28
clone_size: -
cdr3_length: 11
cdr3_aa: ASKVAGANEQF

v_call: TRBV7-6
clone_size: -
cdr3_length: 12
cdr3_aa: ASSRGAIGETQY

v_call: TRBV7-8
clone_size: -
cdr3_length: 11
cdr3_aa: ASSENRGNEQF

v_call: TRBV7-8
clone_size: few
cdr3_length: 13
cdr3_aa: ASSLAYRVQETQY

v_call: TRBV5-1
clone_size: -
cdr3_length: 14
cdr3_aa: ASSYLGGSSYNEQF

v_call: TRBV6-5
clone_size: -
cdr3_length: 13
cdr3_aa: ASSYTPVTNTEAF

v_call: TRBV5-1
clone_size: many
cdr3_length: 13
cdr3_aa: ASSLASGSTDTQY

v_call: TRBV6-5
clone_size: -
cdr3_length: 13
cdr3_aa: ASSVRDRSPYEQY

v_call: TRBV4-2
clone_size: -
cdr3_length: 13
cdr3_aa: ASSPSGEVTDTQY

v_call: TRBV7-3
clone_size: -
cdr3_length: 14
cdr3_aa: ASSSGLAGGSDTQY

v_call: TRBV10-2
clone_size: once
cdr3_length: 11
cdr3_aa: ASSFDYSYEQY

v_call: TRBV14
clone_size: few
cdr3_length: 11
cdr3_aa: ASSQAGLNEQY

v_call: TRBV9
clone_size: -
cdr3_length: 14
cdr3_aa: ASSVAPGVAYYEQY

v_call: TRBV28
clone_size: few
cdr3_length: 12
cdr3_aa: ASSPPQGGNGYT

v_call: TRBV28
clone_size: -
cdr3_length: 12
cdr3_aa: ASGKGGPVDEQY

v_call: TRBV6-5
clone_size: -
cdr3_length: 12
cdr3_aa: ASRSRVSTDTQY

v_call: TRBV4-2
clone_size: -
cdr3_length: 13
cdr3_aa: ASSQEASGSHEQY

v_call: TRBV27
clone_size: -
cdr3_length: 12
cdr3_aa: ASSLQGARQPQH

v_call: TRBV28
clone_size: few
cdr3_length: 11
cdr3_aa: ASSLGAREKLF

v_call: TRBV6-1
clone_size: few
cdr3_length: 12
cdr3_aa: ASSALAGPDTQY

v_call: TRBV7-3
clone_size: -
cdr3_length: 13
cdr3_aa: ASSSPGQSSYEQY

v_call: TRBV27
clone_size: -
cdr3_length: 13
cdr3_aa: ASSLGSGAPAKAF

v_call: TRBV5-1
clone_size: -
cdr3_length: 12
cdr3_aa: ASSLVQGSGTQY

v_call: TRBV13
clone_size: -
cdr3_length: 11
cdr3_aa: ASSLGRGNEQF

v_call: TRBV2
clone_size: -
cdr3_length: 13
cdr3_aa: ASSELQAAGNTIY

v_call: TRBV10-3
clone_size: -
cdr3_length: 12
cdr3_aa: AISEDSGYYGYT

v_call: TRBV6-5
clone_size: -
cdr3_length: 13
cdr3_aa: ASSYGQGGRNTIY

v_call: TRBV19
clone_size: -
cdr3_length: 12
cdr3_aa: ASSMGRGGYGYT

v_call: TRBV5-4
clone_size: -
cdr3_length: 13
cdr3_aa: ASSLNQGAWTEAF

v_call: TRBV5-6
clone_size: -
cdr3_length: 13
cdr3_aa: ASSVGGELNNEQF

v_call: TRBV9
clone_size: few
cdr3_length: 16
cdr3_aa: ASSVGSIQLAPTETQY

v_call: TRBV28
clone_size: -
cdr3_length: 11
cdr3_aa: ASSLQGANGYT

v_call: TRBV19
clone_size: -
cdr3_length: 13
cdr3_aa: ASSITGFSYNEQF

v_call: TRBV5-1
clone_size: -
cdr3_length: 14
cdr3_aa: ASSLMLTVKGTEAF

v_call: TRBV11-3
clone_size: -
cdr3_length: 13
cdr3_aa: ASSLLGRGRETQY

v_call: TRBV30
clone_size: -
cdr3_length: 12
cdr3_aa: AWSVNRAPDTQY

v_call: TRBV11-2
clone_size: few
cdr3_length: 17
cdr3_aa: ASSSLRDRVTATDYGYT

v_call: TRBV11-2
clone_size: -
cdr3_length: 10
cdr3_aa: ASSLFREGAF

v_call: TRBV29-1
clone_size: few
cdr3_length: 10
cdr3_aa: SVEEATYEQY

v_call: TRBV6-5
clone_size: -
cdr3_length: 14
cdr3_aa: ASSYRPTTSVDTQY

v_call: TRBV5-4
clone_size: -
cdr3_length: 11
cdr3_aa: ASSSGQDTEAF

v_call: TRBV20-1
clone_size: -
cdr3_length: 9
cdr3_aa: SALGPYEQY

v_call: TRBV9
clone_size: -
cdr3_length: 13
cdr3_aa: ASSPNWDRGETQY

v_call: TRBV15
clone_size: -
cdr3_length: 11
cdr3_aa: ATSRLPGQEAF

v_call: TRBV5-1
clone_size: -
cdr3_length: 13
cdr3_aa: ASGLRAESSYGYT

v_call: TRBV20-1
clone_size: once
cdr3_length: 9
cdr3_aa: SAAGAGEAF

v_call: TRBV16
clone_size: -
cdr3_length: 12
cdr3_aa: ASSSHRDRAGYT

v_call: TRBV5-4
clone_size: -
cdr3_length: 13
cdr3_aa: ASSPIGLTQETQY

v_call: TRBV28
clone_size: -
cdr3_length: 14
cdr3_aa: ASSLWGYLNPRPQH

v_call: TRBV5-1
clone_size: few
cdr3_length: 10
cdr3_aa: ASSPRGTEAF

v_call: TRBV5-4
clone_size: few
cdr3_length: 12
cdr3_aa: ASSLAEREGEQF

v_call: TRBV27
clone_size: -
cdr3_length: 12
cdr3_aa: ASSYRDRASKQF

v_call: TRBV6-5
clone_size: -
cdr3_length: 14
cdr3_aa: ASSSSIQSSYNEQF

v_call: TRBV5-1
clone_size: -
cdr3_length: 14
cdr3_aa: ASSLGGWGRGETQY

v_call: TRBV19
clone_size: -
cdr3_length: 10
cdr3_aa: ASSRRERESF